These 31 T cell receptor beta chains came from one sample sequenced in a study of blood T cell repertoires in COVID-19 (dated by TCRdb to about 2020). The library was made by the immunoSEQ multiplex PCR assay. TCRdb re-hosts the immuneACCESS table, in-frame sequences only. Its copies lack some clones; in the studies checked, an unresolved V gene accounts for under half of them, and the cause for the rest is not known. Here the sample has around 260,000 clones; about 85% occur a single time. Under 5% of the sample is held by the ten biggest clonotypes. Material: peripheral blood. The receptor set was obtained from a man in his sixties with acute or convalescent COVID-19.

This rearrangement joins TRBV5-4 to TRBJ1-2, with D perhaps TRBD1 (6 bases). Germline CDR1 and CDR2: SGHNT and YYREEE (reference sequence). The CDR3 consists of 16 residues. The germline V and J ends were trimmed by 0 bases and 8 bases, with 20 bases remaining between them. The CDR3 DNA follows: TGTGCCAGCAGCTTGGGGGGGACATTCCGGGCGGGCGGCTACACCTTC. Translating gives CASSLGGTFRAGGYTF.

This clone was detected once. This chain links TRBV30 with TRBJ2-5; TRBD1 might be the D (6 bases). The length of the CDR3 is 16 residues. Germline V gene sequence: CDR1 GTSNPN, CDR2 SVGIG (reference sequence). Trimming left V 0 bases short and J 2 bases short, with 16 bases between. CDR3 coding DNA: TGTGCCTGGAGTGTGACGCTAGGGGGACAACAAGAGACCCAGTACTTC. This sequence encodes CAWSVTLGGQQETQYF.

To note about this clone: The sample holds other DNA sequences that translate to the same CDR3. The CDR3 region is CASSLADEQYF. The CDR3 coding sequence is TGCGCCAGCAGCTTGGCAGACGAGCAGTACTTC. This chain joins TRBV5-1 and TRBJ2-7; D unclear. This CDR3 comprises 11 residues. Germline V CDR1 and CDR2: SGHRS, YFSETQ. Trimming left V 0 bases short and J 5 bases short, with 3 bases between.

The chain recombines TRBV6-2 or TRBV6-3 with TRBJ1-2; 7 nucleotides match TRBD1. Per the germline V gene, CDR1 is MNHEY and CDR2 is SVGEGT. With V trimmed by 5 bases and J by 3 bases, 12 bases remained unmatched. The CDR3 is 16 amino acids. The CDR3 spells CASSPTWQGVDYGYTF. Written as DNA, the CDR3 is TGTGCCAGCAGTCCCACCTGGCAGGGGGTCGACTATGGCTACACCTTC.

The chain couples TRBV6-6 to TRBJ2-7; D not resolved. This CDR3 contains 13 residues. Trimming shortened V by 0 bases and J by 4 bases, and 7 bases separated the two germline ends. From germline, CDR1 is MNHNY and CDR2 SVGAGI (reference sequence). This CDR3 reads CASSYSLEYEQYF. CDR3 DNA: TGTGCCAGCAGTTACTCATTGGAGTACGAGCAGTACTTC.

The chain is built from TRBV5-1 and TRBJ2-7, with D perhaps matching TRBD1 (5 bases). CDR1 is SGHRS, CDR2 YFSETQ, per germline. The V gene lost 2 bases and the J gene lost 1 base, with 10 bases spanning the gap. This CDR3 spans 14 amino acids. This chain's CDR3 is CASSLIGASYEQYF. Here the CDR3 DNA reads TGCGCCAGCAGCTTAATAGGGGCATCCTACGAGCAGTACTTC.

The sample holds one count of this clone. This chain joins TRBV4-2 and TRBJ1-2; perhaps TRBD1 as D (6 bases). Trimming shortened V by 2 bases and J by 2 bases, and 9 bases separated the two germline ends. Per germline, CDR1 LGHNA and CDR2 YNFKEQ. This CDR3 has 14 amino acids. This chain's CDR3 is CASSQTGTNYGYTF. For the CDR3, the DNA is TGTGCCAGCAGCCAAACCGGGACAAACTATGGCTACACCTTC.

The chain carries TRBV23-1 and TRBJ1-2; 9 bases align to TRBD1. TRBV23-1 is assigned to the ORF class and has an uncertain function. J gave up 2 bases and V 0 bases, and 10 bases lay outside the gene matches. The CDR3 covers 18 residues. Here the CDR3 reads CASSQSGTGHPRNYGYTF. CDR3 sequence (DNA): TGCGCCAGCAGTCAATCGGGGACAGGGCACCCCCGCAACTATGGCTACACCTTC.

This clone was counted a single time. V is TRBV18 and J is TRBJ2-3; 11 nucleotides match TRBD2. The CDR3 totals 17 residues. CDR1 and CDR2 (germline): KGHSH, LQKENI. V dropped 6 bases and J dropped 3; count of bases not matched to a gene: 11. CDR3 sequence: CASSTTSGAQGTDTQYF. The CDR3, as DNA: TGTGCCAGCTCTACGACTAGCGGGGCCCAGGGTACAGATACGCAGTATTTT.

The CDR3 is CASSEETGFEQYF. The DNA for the CDR3 is TGTGCCAGCAGTGAAGAGACAGGGTTCGAGCAGTACTTC. The gene calls are TRBV2 and TRBJ2-7, with TRBD1 matching 7 bases. Looked up from germline, CDR1 is SNHLY and CDR2 is FYNNEI. This CDR3 has 13 residues. J gave up 6 bases and V 1 base, and 3 bases lay outside the gene matches.

The V gene is TRBV5-4, the J gene TRBJ2-1; the match to TRBD1 covers 7 bases. V shed 4 bases and J 3 bases; nucleotides not matched to a gene: 7. The CDR3 loop spans 15 amino acids. CDR1 is SGHNT and CDR2 is YYREEE in the germline V gene (reference sequence). In nucleotides, the CDR3 is TGTGCCAGCAGCGTGGGACAGCTCAACTACAATGAGCAGTTCTTC. Its translation is CASSVGQLNYNEQFF.

The chain is built from TRBV29-1 and TRBJ1-2, with 7 bases lining up with TRBD1. V trimming: 7 bases; J trimming: 4 bases; junction bases outside the gene matches: 6. Germline CDR1 SQVTM, CDR2 ANQGSEA. The CDR3 has 12 amino acids. CDR3 DNA sequence: TGCAGCGCCAGAGGGACAGCCTATGGCTACACCTTC. Protein product: CSARGTAYGYTF. Filled out from reference TRBV29-1 and TRBJ1-2, the complete variable domain reads SAVISQKPSRDICQRGTSLTIQCQVDSQVTMMFWYRQQPGQSLTLIATANQGSEATYESGFVIDKFPISRPNLTFSTLTVSNMSPEDSSIYLCSARGTAYGYTFGSGTRLTVV.

The chain is built from TRBV18 and TRBJ2-3; the match to TRBD1 covers 8 bases. CDR1 is KGHSH and CDR2 is LQKENI in the germline V gene. The ends lost 2 bases at V and 3 bases at J; junction bases unmatched: 7. The CDR3 extends over 16 amino acids. The CDR3 is CASSPIAGGATDTQYF. The DNA for the CDR3 is TGTGCCAGCTCACCAATCGCAGGGGGCGCGACAGATACGCAGTATTTT.

The chain joins TRBV6-2 or TRBV6-3 to TRBJ2-2; D is unresolved. CDR3 length: 15 amino acids. Trimming cost V 6 bases and J 7 bases, with 18 bases left between them. The germline V gene has CDR1 MNHEY and CDR2 SVGEGT. The CDR3 region has the DNA TGTGCCAGCAGCTCTACCCCCGTCGGTGGCGGGGAGCTGTTTTTT. Its protein is CASSSTPVGGGELFF.

The gene calls are TRBV29-1 and TRBJ2-5, with TRBD2 matching over 7 bases. Germline CDR1 is SQVTM and CDR2 is ANQGSEA. With V trimmed by 6 bases and J by 3 bases, 19 bases remained unmatched. This CDR3 is 17 amino acids long. The CDR3 region has the DNA TGCAGCGTCGGGGGGTTATTGGGCCCCTTTGTGGAAGAGACCCAGTACTTC. It encodes CSVGGLLGPFVEETQYF. The whole variable domain, remainder taken from reference TRBV29-1 and TRBJ2-5, is SAVISQKPSRDICQRGTSLTIQCQVDSQVTMMFWYRQQPGQSLTLIATANQGSEATYESGFVIDKFPISRPNLTFSTLTVSNMSPEDSSIYLCSVGGLLGPFVEETQYFGPGTRLLVL.

The J gene is TRBJ2-5, the V gene TRBV6-5, with TRBD2 matching 11 bases. The CDR3 sequence is 15 residues long. The V gene's germline CDR1 is MNHEY and CDR2 SVGAGI. V shed 4 bases, J shed 4 bases, and the junction held 5 bases outside the gene matches. CDR3 DNA sequence: TGTGCCAGCAGTTCTTTAGCGGGGGGGCGAGAGACCCAGTACTTC. Its protein is CASSSLAGGRETQYF.

The V call is TRBV7-2, the J call TRBJ2-7, with TRBD1 identical over 10 bases. Germline V CDR1 and CDR2: SGHTA, FQGNSA. The CDR3 has 16 amino acids. V was clipped by 2 bases and J by 2 bases; unmatched bases: 6. The CDR3 here is CASSLTTGQGTYEQYF. The CDR3 DNA is TGTGCCAGCAGCTTAACAACGGGACAGGGGACCTACGAGCAGTACTTC.

The V call is TRBV10-3, the J call TRBJ2-2, with 7 bases matching TRBD1. CDR3 length equals 17 residues. V was pared by 0 bases and J by 5 bases, with 9 bases of the junction left unmatched. Germline assignment: CDR1 ENHRY and CDR2 SYGVKD. CDR3 region: CAISESRQGVWTGELFF. Here the CDR3 DNA reads TGTGCCATCAGTGAGTCGAGGCAGGGGGTGTGGACCGGGGAGCTGTTTTTT.

This sequence joins TRBV4-3 and TRBJ1-2; 12 nucleotides match TRBD1. CDR1 and CDR2 from the germline V gene are LGHNA and YSLEER. With V trimmed by 2 bases and J by 3 bases, 13 bases remained unmatched. The CDR3 is 19 amino acids. For the CDR3, the DNA is TGCGCCAGCAGCCAAATAGTCGGGACAGGGGGCCCCCAGGACTATGGCTACACCTTC. Amino acid sequence: CASSQIVGTGGPQDYGYTF.

Regarding this clone: The identical CDR3 is also encoded by other nucleotide sequences in the sample. The chain joins TRBV19 to TRBJ2-7; 8 bases fit TRBD1. V was pared by 5 bases and J by 3 bases, with 6 bases of the junction left unmatched. Looked up from germline, CDR1 is LNHDA and CDR2 is SQIVND (reference sequence). This CDR3 is built from 14 residues. The CDR3 sequence is CASSPWTGSYEQYF. CDR3 nucleotide sequence: TGTGCCAGTAGTCCGTGGACAGGGAGCTACGAGCAGTACTTC. Drawing the rest from reference TRBV19 and TRBJ2-7, the complete variable domain is DGGITQSPKYLFRKEGQNVTLSCEQNLNHDAMYWYRQDPGQGLRLIYYSQIVNDFQKGDIAEGYSVSREKKESFPLTVTSAQKNPTAFYLCASSPWTGSYEQYFGPGTRLTVT.

This clone came up once. The chain recombines TRBV7-9 with TRBJ2-3, with D perhaps TRBD2 (6 bases). The CDR3 is 15 amino acids. CDR1 is SEHNR, CDR2 FQNEAQ, per germline (reference sequence). The germline V and J ends were trimmed by 5 bases and 0 bases, with 12 bases remaining between them. Here the CDR3 DNA reads TGTGCCAGCAGCAGTGGGACTTCTAGCACAGATACGCAGTATTTT. Translating it yields CASSSGTSSTDTQYF.

The chain recombines TRBV7-8 with TRBJ2-2; TRBD1 matches at 7 bases. CDR3 size: 16 residues. With 4 bases clipped from V and 1 base from J, the junction kept 6 bases outside the gene matches. Germline assignment: CDR1 SGHVS and CDR2 FQNEAQ. CDR3 DNA sequence: TGTGCCAGCAGCTCTTCCGGGACAGAGAACACCGGGGAGCTGTTTTTT. This codes for CASSSSGTENTGELFF.

J is TRBJ1-1 and V is TRBV18; 10 nucleotides agree with TRBD1. This CDR3 region has 16 residues. From germline, CDR1 is KGHSH and CDR2 LQKENI. With 3 bases clipped from V and 0 bases from J, the junction kept 4 bases outside the gene matches. The CDR3 sequence is CASSPGTGVMNTEAFF. The CDR3 nucleotides read TGTGCCAGCTCACCCGGGACAGGGGTCATGAACACTGAAGCTTTCTTT.

The genes are TRBV6-2 or TRBV6-3 and TRBJ2-2; D gene ambiguous. The germline V and J ends were trimmed by 2 bases and 6 bases, with 7 bases remaining between them. This CDR3 has 13 amino acids. Germline V lookup: CDR1 MNHEY, CDR2 SVGEGT. The CDR3 loop is CASSYGRAGELFF. The CDR3 DNA sequence: TGTGCCAGCAGTTACGGTCGGGCCGGGGAGCTGTTTTTT.

The rearrangement uses TRBV5-5 and TRBJ1-2; D is undetermined. CDR3 length equals 13 residues. CDR1 and CDR2 from the germline V gene are SGHKS and YYEKEE (reference sequence). Trimming took off 1 base at V and 3 bases at J, with 7 bases between the two ends. CDR3 loop: CASSLSGDYGYTF. The DNA for the CDR3 is TGTGCCAGCAGCTTGTCGGGAGACTATGGCTACACCTTC.

V and J are TRBV4-1 and TRBJ1-2, with D hard to call. This CDR3 has 14 amino acids. Germline CDR1 reads MGHRA; CDR2 reads YSYEKL. Trimming pared 4 bases from V and 9 bases from J, leaving 18 bases between. DNA for the CDR3: TGCGCCAGCAGCCCACATACTACCCTATGGAGCTACACCTTC. Its translation is CASSPHTTLWSYTF.

This chain joins TRBV2 and TRBJ2-6, with D possibly matching TRBD1 (6 bases). The CDR3 spans 17 residues. Germline CDR1 and CDR2: SNHLY and FYNNEI. V dropped 8 bases and J dropped 0 bases, with 17 bases sitting between them. As DNA, the CDR3 is TGTGCCAGCGGAGGCGGACAGTCTTTCTCTGGGGCCAACGTCCTGACTTTC. Translation: CASGGGQSFSGANVLTF.

A single count supports this clone. V usage is TRBV6-2 or TRBV6-3 and J usage is TRBJ2-2; a weak D match, TRBD2 (5 bases). The V end was cut by 0 bases, the J end by 1 base, with 18 bases between. Germline CDR1 and CDR2: MNHEY and SVGEGT. This CDR3 is 19 amino acids long. The CDR3 bases are TGTGCCAGCAGTTACTCGAGGGCAGGACCGCTTAGGAACACCGGGGAGCTGTTTTTT. It specifies CASSYSRAGPLRNTGELFF.

The V and J genes are TRBV6-6 and TRBJ2-3; tentative D call: TRBD2 (6 bases). Germline CDR1 and CDR2: MNHNY and SVGAGI (reference sequence). V shed 0 bases and J shed 0 bases, with 10 bases lying between them. The CDR3 totals 16 residues. The CDR3 DNA follows: TGTGCCAGCAGTTACTCGGCGGGGTTGAGCACAGATACGCAGTATTTT. Translation: CASSYSAGLSTDTQYF.

The chain has TRBV5-1 and TRBJ2-7; TRBD1 agrees at 7 bases. CDR3 length: 15 residues. Germline lookup yields CDR1 SGHRS and CDR2 YFSETQ. Trimming removed 4 bases from V and 2 bases from J; junction bases left unmatched: 9. CDR3 sequence (DNA): TGCGCCAGCAGCGGACAGGTGGGAGTTCCCTACGAGCAGTACTTC. This codes for CASSGQVGVPYEQYF.

The rearrangement links TRBV11-2 to TRBJ2-7, with TRBD2 identical over 14 bases. The CDR3 sequence is 15 residues long. CDR1 and CDR2 (germline): SGHAT, FQNNGV. Germline trimming cut 5 bases from V and 4 bases from J; bases unmatched to any gene: 4. As DNA, the CDR3 is TGTGCCAGCAGCCCAGGGACTAGCGGGAGTTACGAGCAGTACTTC. Its protein is CASSPGTSGSYEQYF. Combining the CDR3 with reference TRBV11-2 and TRBJ2-7 gives the whole variable domain EAGVAQSPRYKIIEKRQSVAFWCNPISGHATLYWYQQILGQGPKLLIQFQNNGVVDDSQLPKDRFSAERLKGVDSTLKIQPAKLEDSAVYLCASSPGTSGSYEQYFGPGTRLTVT.